These 30 T cell receptor beta chains share one sample of origin, sequenced in a study of T cell clones after liver transplantation. Measured with immunoSEQ multiplex PCR; TCRdb has only the in-frame clones, and not every one. The data hold tens of thousands of clones, with about 93% observed a single time. This specimen was CD8+ T cells from blood, taken 12 months after liver transplant. These receptors came from a human patient who received a liver transplant. Some T cells may be graft donor cells.

V usage is TRBV15 and J usage is TRBJ2-7; TRBD2 matches 10 bases. V lost 0 bases, J lost 4 bases, and 3 bases stayed unmatched. Germline V lookup: CDR1 LNHNV, CDR2 YYDKDF (reference sequence). The CDR3 sequence is 15 residues long. The CDR3 loop reads CATSRDASGSYEQYF. The CDR3 nucleotides are TGTGCCACCAGCAGAGACGCTAGCGGGAGTTACGAGCAGTACTTC.

The chain is built from TRBV10-3 and TRBJ2-1; 9 nucleotides align to TRBD2. The CDR3 is 17 amino acids. From germline, CDR1 is ENHRY and CDR2 SYGVKD. J gave up 1 base and V 1 base, and 5 bases lay outside the gene matches. CDR3 in DNA: TGTGCCATCAGTGAGTTTCGCGGGAGGGGTTCCTACAATGAGCAGTTCTTC. Protein: CAISEFRGRGSYNEQFF.

J is TRBJ1-2 and V is TRBV7-9, with TRBD1 matching 7 bases. CDR3 length: 12 amino acids. The J segment lost 6 bases and the V segment lost 6 bases, leaving 4 bases of the junction unmatched. Germline V gives CDR1 SEHNR, CDR2 FQNEAQ (reference sequence). The CDR3 bases are TGTGCCAGCAGGGGACAGACGGATGGCTACACCTTC. It encodes CASRGQTDGYTF.

The chain joins TRBV27 to TRBJ2-7; D is uncertain. The ends were cut back, 5 bases at V and 4 bases at J, with 9 bases in the middle. Germline-derived CDR1 and CDR2 are MNHEY and SMNVEV (reference sequence). This CDR3 region has 12 residues. The CDR3 DNA sequence: TGTGCCAGCAGTCTTCTCGGGTACGAGCAGTACTTC. Protein product: CASSLLGYEQYF.

The sample holds one count of this clone. This sequence joins TRBV29-1 and TRBJ2-7; possibly TRBD1 for D (5 bases). The CDR3 consists of 19 residues. Looked up from germline, CDR1 is SQVTM and CDR2 is ANQGSEA. Trimming shortened V by 0 bases and J by 3 bases, and 27 bases separated the two germline ends. The chain's CDR3 is CSVEDRQGFGQQGLYEQYF. DNA for the CDR3: TGCAGCGTTGAAGACCGACAAGGTTTTGGTCAGCAGGGCCTCTACGAGCAGTACTTC.

The chain combines TRBV30 with TRBJ2-3; a possible D gene is TRBD2 (5 bases). Germline values: CDR1 GTSNPN, CDR2 SVGIG (reference sequence). The V gene lost 1 base and the J gene lost 4 bases, with 15 bases spanning the gap. This CDR3 region has 15 residues. The DNA of the CDR3 is TGTGCCTGGAGTGCCGCGGAAGATAGCGCAGATACGCAGTATTTT. Protein: CAWSAAEDSADTQYF. The full variable domain, its missing parts supplied by reference TRBV30 and TRBJ2-3, is SQTIHQWPATLVQPVGSPLSLECTVEGTSNPNLYWYRQAAGRGLQLLFYSVGIGQISSEVPQNLSASRPQDRQFILSSKKLLLSDSGFYLCAWSAAEDSADTQYFGPGTRLTVL.

The chain carries TRBV19 and TRBJ1-2; D not resolved. The CDR3 covers 14 residues. V was pared by 5 bases and J by 4 bases, with 14 bases between. CDR1 and CDR2 (germline): LNHDA, SQIVND (reference sequence). In nucleotides, the CDR3 is TGTGCCAGTAGTTGGCCCCAGGATGGCTATGGCTACACCTTC. The encoded protein is CASSWPQDGYGYTF.

The DNA of the CDR3 is TGCAGCGTCTGGGCAGGGGGAGAAAATTACGAGCAGTACTTC. Residues: CSVWAGGENYEQYF. The J gene is TRBJ2-7, the V gene TRBV29-1; 7 nucleotides agree with TRBD1. Looked up from germline, CDR1 is SQVTM and CDR2 is ANQGSEA. This CDR3 comprises 14 residues. Unmatched junction bases numbered 12, after V lost 6 bases and J lost 4 bases.

The V gene is TRBV9, the J gene TRBJ2-3; 8 nucleotides line up with TRBD1. After removal of 6 bases from V and 7 bases from J, the junction contained 16 bases not matched to a gene. Germline V lookup: CDR1 SGDLS, CDR2 YYNGEE. The CDR3 covers 16 residues. The CDR3 is CASTKGRGRYENTQYF. The DNA of the CDR3 is TGTGCCAGCACGAAGGGCAGGGGGCGATACGAGAATACGCAGTATTTT.

The J gene is TRBJ1-4, the V gene TRBV14, with D uncertain. The CDR3 has 19 residues. Germline V gene sequence: CDR1 SGHDN, CDR2 FVKESK. V lost 0 bases to trimming and J lost 0 bases, with 17 bases between them. Here the CDR3 DNA reads TGTGCCAGCAGCCAAGACTGGCCCTCCTCTCTTACAACTAATGAAAAACTGTTTTTT. The encoded protein is CASSQDWPSSLTTNEKLFF.

This clone was counted a single time. The chain carries TRBV19 and TRBJ1-5; 8 nucleotides line up with TRBD1. CDR1 and CDR2 (germline): LNHDA, SQIVND (reference sequence). The CDR3 contains 17 residues. J lost 0 bases, V lost 5 bases, and 9 bases had no gene match. The CDR3 nucleotides are TGTGCCAGTAGTGAGACAGGGACAGGAGTTAGCAATCAGCCCCAGCATTTT. Protein: CASSETGTGVSNQPQHF.

This clone was detected only a few times. V usage is TRBV5-6 and J usage is TRBJ2-2, with 8 bases that match TRBD2. CDR1 and CDR2 (germline): SGHDT, YYEEEE. The CDR3 loop spans 17 amino acids. V lost 3 bases to trimming and J lost 6 bases; unmatched junction nucleotides: 13. The DNA of the CDR3 is TGTGCCAGCAGCTCGAGGCGGGTCGGGAGGGCCTCCGGGGAGCTGTTTTTT. This sequence encodes CASSSRRVGRASGELFF. The complete variable domain, with remaining parts taken from reference TRBV5-6 and TRBJ2-2, reads DAGVTQSPTHLIKTRGQQVTLRCSPKSGHDTVSWYQQALGQGPQFIFQYYEEEERQRGNFPDRFSGHQFPNYSSELNVNALLLGDSALYLCASSSRRVGRASGELFFGEGSRLTVL.

This clone appeared once. The chain joins TRBV7-9 to TRBJ2-7; no reliable D call. Germline CDR1 reads SEHNR; CDR2 reads FQNEAQ (reference sequence). CDR3 size: 12 residues. The V end lost 8 bases, the J end lost 0 bases, and 8 bases lay between the germline ends. CDR3 in DNA: TGTGCCAGCCGTGAGGACTCCTACGAGCAGTACTTC. Translating gives CASREDSYEQYF.

The V and J genes are TRBV5-1 and TRBJ2-2, with TRBD2 matching 7 bases. This CDR3 is built from 16 residues. The germline CDR1 and CDR2 sequences are SGHRS and YFSETQ. Trimming removed 1 base from V and 2 bases from J; junction bases left unmatched: 5. CDR3 bases: TGCGCCAGCAGCTTGCCAGCGGGAAAAAACACCGGGGAGCTGTTTTTT. Its translation is CASSLPAGKNTGELFF.

The chain has TRBV9 and TRBJ1-1; no definite D call. Germline V lookup: CDR1 SGDLS, CDR2 YYNGEE. V was cut by 0 bases and J by 3 bases, with 12 bases left in between. The length of the CDR3 is 15 residues. The chain's CDR3 is CASSVEARQYTEAFF. The CDR3 coding sequence is TGTGCCAGCAGCGTAGAAGCTCGACAATACACTGAAGCTTTCTTT.

The sample holds one count of this clone. The chain carries TRBV4-2 and TRBJ1-1; D possibly corresponds to TRBD1 (5 bases). In germline, CDR1 is LGHNA, CDR2 YNFKEQ. V gave up 8 bases and J gave up 4 bases, with 11 bases separating them. CDR3 length: 12 amino acids. CDR3 protein: CASGPGRTEAFF. The CDR3 DNA is TGTGCCAGCGGCCCGGGGCGCACTGAAGCTTTCTTT.

Only one count was recorded for this clone. The chain recombines TRBV7-9 with TRBJ2-5, with D possibly TRBD2 on 5 matching bases. The CDR3 totals 13 residues. Trimming pared 2 bases from V and 4 bases from J, leaving 8 bases between. Germline V gene lookup returns CDR1 SEHNR and CDR2 FQNEAQ (reference sequence). The CDR3 loop is CASSLSEGETQYF. In DNA form, the CDR3 reads TGTGCCAGCAGCTTAAGTGAGGGAGAGACCCAGTACTTC. Looking up the rest from reference TRBV7-9 and TRBJ2-5 gives the full variable domain: DTGVSQNPRHKITKRGQNVTFRCDPISEHNRLYWYRQTLGQGPEFLTYFQNEAQLEKSRLLSDRFSAERPKGSFSTLEIQRTEQGDSAMYLCASSLSEGETQYFGPGTRLLVL.

The DNA of the CDR3 is TGCGCCAGCAGTGAGTCGATTCGGGGTCACTACGAGCAGTACTTC. Protein: CASSESIRGHYEQYF. The chain joins TRBV10-2 to TRBJ2-7; D might be TRBD2 (5 bases). There are 15 residues in the CDR3. Trimming shortened V by 0 bases and J by 3 bases, and 12 bases separated the two germline ends. Germline CDR1 and CDR2: WSHSY and SAAADI.

The genes are TRBV5-4 and TRBJ1-1; unclear D gene. V lost 0 bases and J lost 6, with 6 bases in between. Germline CDR1 and CDR2: SGHNT and YYREEE (reference sequence). CDR3 length: 12 amino acids. CDR3 sequence reads: CASSLGSAEAFF. As DNA, the CDR3 is TGTGCCAGCAGCTTGGGCAGTGCTGAAGCTTTCTTT.

As DNA, the CDR3 is TGTGCCAGCAGTGATTCCCTAGCGGGGGTCACTAGCACAGATACGCAGTATTTT. This translates into CASSDSLAGVTSTDTQYF. The rearrangement uses TRBV2 and TRBJ2-3; TRBD2 agrees at 10 bases. After removal of 3 bases from V and 0 bases from J, the junction contained 9 bases not matched to a gene. This CDR3 has 18 amino acids. Looked up from germline, CDR1 is SNHLY and CDR2 is FYNNEI.

This chain joins TRBV7-9 and TRBJ1-4; D remains unclear. V lost 5 bases to trimming and J lost 3 bases, with 7 bases between them. This CDR3 contains 13 residues. Per germline, CDR1 SEHNR and CDR2 FQNEAQ (reference sequence). The CDR3 sequence: CASSKPANEKLFF. The CDR3 coding sequence is TGTGCCAGCAGCAAACCCGCTAATGAAAAACTGTTTTTT.

V gene TRBV28 combines with J gene TRBJ2-1; perhaps D is TRBD1 or TRBD2 (5 bases each). The length of the CDR3 is 15 residues. CDR1 and CDR2 from the germline V gene are MDHEN and SYDVKM. Trimming stripped 5 bases from V and 7 bases from J, with 18 bases between. The DNA for the CDR3 is TGTGCCAGCAGTCCCGGGACCCCGGCCAGGAATGAGCAGTTCTTC. Translated: CASSPGTPARNEQFF.

The chain employs TRBV4-1 and TRBJ1-2; D ambiguous. Trimming left V 0 bases short and J 2 bases short, with 7 bases between. This CDR3 has 14 residues. Germline V gives CDR1 MGHRA, CDR2 YSYEKL. The DNA for the CDR3 is TGCGCCAGCAGCCAAGATTTGGAGAACTATGGCTACACCTTC. Translated: CASSQDLENYGYTF.

The sample holds one count of this clone. The chain links TRBV5-6 to TRBJ1-5, with D perhaps TRBD1 (6 bases). Per germline, CDR1 SGHDT and CDR2 YYEEEE. The CDR3 contains 13 residues. V was trimmed by 1 base and J by 8 bases, leaving 10 bases between them. This CDR3 is CASSLTGAEPQHF. In DNA, the CDR3 is TGTGCCAGCAGCTTGACGGGGGCGGAGCCCCAGCATTTT.

The chain links TRBV27 to TRBJ1-2; D is uncertain. The germline V gene has CDR1 MNHEY and CDR2 SMNVEV (reference sequence). The CDR3 is 15 amino acids. Trimming removed 0 bases at V and 7 bases at J, with 15 bases between. The CDR3 sequence is CASSLSRQLESGYTF. The CDR3 DNA is TGTGCCAGCAGTTTATCTCGCCAGCTAGAGTCTGGCTACACCTTC.

The chain has TRBV9 and TRBJ2-2; 11 bases are shared with TRBD2. The germline V gene has CDR1 SGDLS and CDR2 YYNGEE. The trim removed 2 bases at V and 7 bases at J, leaving 7 bases unmatched. This CDR3 region has 16 residues. The CDR3 DNA reads as TGTGCCAGCAGCGTTACTAGCGGGAGTGTCATCGGGGAGCTGTTTTTT. It is translated as CASSVTSGSVIGELFF.

V gene TRBV15 combines with J gene TRBJ1-3; D uncertain. Trimming pared 8 bases from V and 0 bases from J, leaving 8 bases between. The CDR3 has 13 residues. Per the germline V gene, CDR1 is LNHNV and CDR2 is YYDKDF (reference sequence). CDR3 sequence: CATHPGSGNTIYF. CDR3 sequence (DNA): TGTGCCACCCATCCGGGCTCTGGAAACACCATATATTTT.

The CDR3 region is CASSQSGGGTYEQYF. The CDR3 DNA is TGTGCCAGCAGCCAATCGGGTGGGGGGACCTACGAGCAGTACTTC. The rearrangement joins TRBV16 to TRBJ2-7; D might be TRBD2 (6 bases). V lost 0 bases, J lost 2 bases, and 11 bases lay in between. Germline V CDR1 and CDR2: KGHSY, FQNENV. The CDR3 loop spans 15 amino acids.

This chain joins TRBV10-3 and TRBJ2-1, with 11 bases identical to TRBD2. Looked up from germline, CDR1 is ENHRY and CDR2 is SYGVKD. This CDR3 is 19 amino acids long. Trimming removed 4 bases from V and 0 bases from J; junction bases left unmatched: 11. The CDR3 region has the DNA TGTGCCATCAGTGTCGATCCGGGACTAGCGGCCAGCTCCTACAATGAGCAGTTCTTC. This translates into CAISVDPGLAASSYNEQFF.

The chain joins TRBV5-6 to TRBJ2-7; possibly TRBD1 for D (5 bases). Germline CDR1 SGHDT, CDR2 YYEEEE. CDR3 length equals 13 residues. The V end lost 2 bases, the J end lost 0 bases, and 6 bases lay between the germline ends. The CDR3 sequence: CASSFGHSYEQYF. The CDR3 DNA follows: TGTGCCAGCAGCTTTGGACACTCCTACGAGCAGTACTTC.